This entry concerns a single T cell receptor beta chain. This sample is part of a study of control samples from healthy donors and cancer patients. This CDR3 is built from 14 residues. CDR1 and CDR2 (germline): SGHTA, FQGNSA. Trimming at V came to 5 bases and at J to 6 bases, leaving 7 bases not matched to a gene. Produced via immunoSEQ multiplex PCR; TCRdb's table is partial and in-frame only. Among 150,000 to 200,000 clones, 91% were seen once, and the ten largest hold approximately 1.5%. The source of this sequence is a woman aged 25 to 39 in good health. The specimen was blood. The chain combines TRBV7-2 with TRBJ1-5; 7 bases are shared with TRBD1. DNA for the CDR3: TGTGCCAGCAGCAATCCACAGGGGACTCAGCCCCAGCATTTT. This sequence encodes CASSNPQGTQPQHF.